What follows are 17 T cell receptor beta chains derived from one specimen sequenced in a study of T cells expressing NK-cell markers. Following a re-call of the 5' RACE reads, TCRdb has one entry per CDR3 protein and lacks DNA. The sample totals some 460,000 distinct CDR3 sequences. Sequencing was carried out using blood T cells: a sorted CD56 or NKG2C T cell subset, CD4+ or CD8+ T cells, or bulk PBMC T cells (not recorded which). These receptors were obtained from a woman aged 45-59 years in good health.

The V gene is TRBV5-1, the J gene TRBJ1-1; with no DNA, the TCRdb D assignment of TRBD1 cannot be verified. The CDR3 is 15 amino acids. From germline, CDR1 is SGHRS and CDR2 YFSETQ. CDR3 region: CASKVSGTDYSEAFF.

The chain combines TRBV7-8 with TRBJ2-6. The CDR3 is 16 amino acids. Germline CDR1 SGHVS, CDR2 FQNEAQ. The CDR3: CASTLSRVSGANVLTF.

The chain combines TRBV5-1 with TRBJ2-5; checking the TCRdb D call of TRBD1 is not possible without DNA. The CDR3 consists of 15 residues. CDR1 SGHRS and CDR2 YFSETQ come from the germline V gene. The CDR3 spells CASSAAGWGQETQYF.

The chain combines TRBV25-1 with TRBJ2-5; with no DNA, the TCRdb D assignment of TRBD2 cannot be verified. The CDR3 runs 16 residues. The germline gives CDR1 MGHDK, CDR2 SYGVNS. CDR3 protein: CASGGAGLVGQETQYF.

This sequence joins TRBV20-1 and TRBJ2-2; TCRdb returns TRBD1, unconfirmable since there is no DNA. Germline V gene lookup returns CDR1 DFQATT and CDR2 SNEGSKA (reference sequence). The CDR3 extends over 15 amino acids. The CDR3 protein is CSARTGTPNTGELFF.

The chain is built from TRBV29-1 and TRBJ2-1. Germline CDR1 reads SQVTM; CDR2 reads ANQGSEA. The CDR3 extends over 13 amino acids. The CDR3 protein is CSVEGRLYNEQFF.

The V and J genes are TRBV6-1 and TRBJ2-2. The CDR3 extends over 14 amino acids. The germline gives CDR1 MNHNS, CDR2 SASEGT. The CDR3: CASSEGSVTGELFF.

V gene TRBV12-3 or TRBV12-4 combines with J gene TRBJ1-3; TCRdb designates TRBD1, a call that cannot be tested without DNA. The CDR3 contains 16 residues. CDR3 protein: CASSGGGSPTGNTIYF.

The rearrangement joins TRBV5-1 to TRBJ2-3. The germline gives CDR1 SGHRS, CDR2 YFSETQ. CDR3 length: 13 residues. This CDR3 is CASRWEDTDTQYF.

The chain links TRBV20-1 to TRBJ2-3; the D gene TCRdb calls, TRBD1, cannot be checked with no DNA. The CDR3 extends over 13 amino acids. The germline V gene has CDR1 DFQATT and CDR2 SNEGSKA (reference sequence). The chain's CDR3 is CSASRDALATQYF.

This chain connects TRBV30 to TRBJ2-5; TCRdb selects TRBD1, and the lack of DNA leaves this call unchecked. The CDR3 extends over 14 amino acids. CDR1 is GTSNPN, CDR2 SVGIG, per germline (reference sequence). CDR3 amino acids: CAWSVTGYRETQYF.

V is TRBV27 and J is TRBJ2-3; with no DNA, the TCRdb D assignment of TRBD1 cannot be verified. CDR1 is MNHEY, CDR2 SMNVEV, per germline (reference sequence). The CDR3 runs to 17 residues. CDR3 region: CASSPSRDRSNTDTQYF.

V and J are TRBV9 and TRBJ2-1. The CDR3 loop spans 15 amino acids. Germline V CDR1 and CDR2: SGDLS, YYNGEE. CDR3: CASSVGSLGNNEQFF.

The CDR3 region is CSVVGGEAAFF. The chain has TRBV29-1 and TRBJ1-1; the D call of TRBD1 rests on TCRdb alone, since no DNA is present to check it. Germline lookup yields CDR1 SQVTM and CDR2 ANQGSEA. There are 11 residues in the CDR3. The full variable domain, in which reference TRBV29-1 and TRBJ1-1 provide the parts outside the CDR3, is SAVISQKPSRDICQRGTSLTIQCQVDSQVTMMFWYRQQPGQSLTLIATANQGSEATYESGFVIDKFPISRPNLTFSTLTVSNMSPEDSSIYLCSVVGGEAAFFGQGTRLTVV.

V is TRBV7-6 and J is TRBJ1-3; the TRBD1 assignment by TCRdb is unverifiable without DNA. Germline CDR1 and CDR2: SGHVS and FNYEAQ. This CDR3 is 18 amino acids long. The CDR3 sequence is CASSLAAVGLTSGNTIYF.

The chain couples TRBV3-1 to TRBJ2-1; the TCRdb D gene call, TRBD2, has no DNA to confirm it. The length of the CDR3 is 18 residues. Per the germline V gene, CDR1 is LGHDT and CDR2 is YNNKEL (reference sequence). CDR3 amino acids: CASSQIRTSGRERNEQFF.

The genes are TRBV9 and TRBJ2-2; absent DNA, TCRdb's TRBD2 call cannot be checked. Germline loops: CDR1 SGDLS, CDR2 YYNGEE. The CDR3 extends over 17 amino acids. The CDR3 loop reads CASSGILAGGRGGELFF. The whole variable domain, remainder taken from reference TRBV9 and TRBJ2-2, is DSGVTQTPKHLITATGQRVTLRCSPRSGDLSVYWYQQSLDQGLQFLIQYYNGEERAKGNILERFSAQQFPDLHSELNLSSLELGDSALYFCASSGILAGGRGGELFFGEGSRLTVL.